The 32 T cell receptor beta chains below were found in one sample sequenced in a study of shared clonotypes between healthy human individuals. Produced via immunoSEQ multiplex PCR; TCRdb's table is partial and in-frame only. The table includes more than 2,000,000 clones, over 85% detected once. Sequencing was done on a sample of naive CD4+ T cells from PBMCs. Regarding subset: CD45RA+ positively selected. These receptors were taken from a man aged 18 to 29 in good health. Some clones in this sample may be carry-over from other donors' samples.

The chain is built from TRBV18 and TRBJ2-7, with TRBD1 as a possible D gene (5 bases). From germline, CDR1 is KGHSH and CDR2 LQKENI. V lost 5 bases and J 7 bases, leaving 24 bases between the germline ends. The CDR3 is 16 residues long. DNA of the CDR3: TGTGCCAGCTCAGATAAGGGGCTCCCTATTAAATTGGAGCAGTACTTC. It codes for CASSDKGLPIKLEQYF. Based on the CDR3 plus reference TRBV18 and TRBJ2-7, the full variable domain is NAGVMQNPRHLVRRRGQEARLRCSPMKGHSHVYWYRQLPEEGLKFMVYLQKENIIDESGMPKERFSAEFPKEGPSILRIQQVVRGDSAAYFCASSDKGLPIKLEQYFGPGTRLTVT.

The chain carries TRBV28 and TRBJ2-2; perhaps TRBD2 as D (6 bases). CDR3 length: 16 residues. V lost 8 bases and J 5 bases, leaving 21 bases between the germline ends. Germline V gives CDR1 MDHEN, CDR2 SYDVKM. CDR3 sequence (DNA): TGTGCCAGCGGCCGGGGAGGCGGGGTCGAGACCGGGGAGCTGTTTTTT. It translates to CASGRGGGVETGELFF.

The gene calls are TRBV6-1 and TRBJ1-5; D is unclear. The CDR3 length is 13 residues. V was clipped by 2 bases and J by 8 bases, with 10 bases between them. CDR1 is MNHNS and CDR2 is SASEGT in the germline V gene. The CDR3 nucleotides are TGTGCCAGCAGTGAAATACGACGGGAGCCCCAGCATTTT. As protein: CASSEIRREPQHF.

CDR3: CASSQGLAGSSYNEQFF. The CDR3 nucleotides read TGTGCCAGCAGCCAAGGCCTGGCGGGAAGCTCCTACAATGAGCAGTTCTTC. The chain couples TRBV14 to TRBJ2-1, with a weak D call TRBD2 (6 bases). This CDR3 spans 17 amino acids. The germline V gene encodes CDR1 SGHDN and CDR2 FVKESK. Trimming stripped 1 base from V and 0 bases from J, with 13 bases between.

The chain recombines TRBV7-3 with TRBJ2-1; D gene uncertain. Germline V gene lookup returns CDR1 SGHTA and CDR2 FQGTGA. The CDR3 consists of 13 residues. V was trimmed by 4 bases and J by 13 bases, leaving 17 bases between them. CDR3 sequence: CASSSKGAVRQFF. The CDR3, as DNA: TGTGCCAGCAGCTCTAAAGGAGCAGTGCGTCAGTTCTTC.

This clone appeared once. This sample includes further DNA sequences coding for the same CDR3. V is TRBV5-4 and J is TRBJ2-6, with D perhaps assigned TRBD1 or TRBD2 (5 bases each). CDR1 is SGHNT, CDR2 YYREEE, per germline (reference sequence). CDR3 length equals 15 residues. V dropped 4 bases and J dropped 0 bases, with 8 bases sitting between them. The DNA for the CDR3 is TGTGCCAGCAGCCTGGGGGTCTCTGGGGCCAACGTCCTGACTTTC. Its translation: CASSLGVSGANVLTF.

The gene calls are TRBV2 and TRBJ1-1; D gene uncertain. CDR3 length equals 13 residues. Trimming pared 10 bases from V and 4 bases from J, leaving 16 bases between. The germline V gene encodes CDR1 SNHLY and CDR2 FYNNEI. CDR3 residues: CATQWESGTEAFF. For the CDR3, the DNA is TGTGCCACACAATGGGAGAGTGGCACTGAAGCTTTCTTT.

The chain is built from TRBV10-3 and TRBJ2-5; weak D call: TRBD1 (6 bases). Germline CDR1 reads ENHRY; CDR2 reads SYGVKD. The germline V and J ends were trimmed by 4 bases and 5 bases, with 14 bases remaining between them. CDR3 length: 14 residues. The CDR3 loop is CAISGGSGEETQYF. The CDR3 DNA reads as TGTGCCATCAGTGGAGGGTCAGGGGAGGAGACCCAGTACTTC.

The gene calls are TRBV28 and TRBJ2-7, with D possibly being TRBD1 or TRBD2 (6 bases each). V lost 6 bases to trimming and J lost 4 bases, with 13 bases between them. The CDR3 totals 13 residues. Germline V lookup: CDR1 MDHEN, CDR2 SYDVKM. This CDR3 is CASRQQGGYEQYF. CDR3 nucleotides: TGTGCCAGCAGGCAACAGGGAGGATACGAGCAGTACTTC.

The chain links TRBV6-5 to TRBJ1-5; 8 positions match TRBD1. With 7 bases clipped from V and 1 base from J, the junction kept 3 bases outside the gene matches. The CDR3 totals 14 residues. Germline CDR1 is MNHEY and CDR2 is SVGAGI. The CDR3 protein is CASTRTGSNQPQHF. The CDR3 coding sequence is TGTGCCAGCACCCGGACAGGGAGCAATCAGCCCCAGCATTTT.

The chain uses TRBV10-3 and TRBJ2-5, with TRBD2 identical over 14 bases. The J segment lost 6 bases and the V segment lost 2 bases, leaving 8 bases of the junction unmatched. Germline V gene lookup returns CDR1 ENHRY and CDR2 SYGVKD. CDR3 size: 17 residues. This CDR3 is CAISERGLAGAVKTQYF. CDR3 coding DNA: TGTGCCATCAGTGAGCGGGGACTAGCGGGAGCGGTAAAGACCCAGTACTTC.

The V call is TRBV7-9, the J call TRBJ1-3; TRBD1 might be the D (5 bases). The CDR3 covers 18 residues. V shed 5 bases and J shed 0 bases, with 20 bases lying between them. Germline-derived CDR1 and CDR2 are SEHNR and FQNEAQ (reference sequence). In DNA form, the CDR3 reads TGTGCCAGCAGCCGGGGGGTTACGGGAGCCGCCTCTGGAAACACCATATATTTT. Translated, it gives CASSRGVTGAASGNTIYF.

This clone has a single count. The chain employs TRBV15 and TRBJ2-2; D gene unclear. CDR1 is LNHNV, CDR2 YYDKDF, per germline (reference sequence). Trimming cost V 6 bases and J 0 bases, with 8 bases left between them. This CDR3 has 14 residues. The CDR3 DNA follows: TGTGCCACCAGAAGACGTGCGAACACCGGGGAGCTGTTTTTT. This gives the protein CATRRRANTGELFF.

A note on this clone: The sample carries other DNA sequences with the same CDR3. The chain links TRBV7-2 to TRBJ2-7; 8 positions match TRBD2. Germline assignment: CDR1 SGHTA and CDR2 FQGNSA. This CDR3 spans 15 amino acids. V lost 6 bases to trimming and J lost 1 base; unmatched junction nucleotides: 8. CDR3 sequence (DNA): TGTGCCAGCAGTCTTTCCAGCGGGAGTTCCTACGAGCAGTACTTC. Its translation: CASSLSSGSSYEQYF.

The V and J genes are TRBV7-3 and TRBJ2-2; 7 positions agree with TRBD1. This CDR3 contains 16 residues. Germline V gene lookup returns CDR1 SGHTA and CDR2 FQGTGA. The J segment lost 6 bases and the V segment lost 5 bases, leaving 12 bases of the junction unmatched. For the CDR3, the DNA is TGTGCCAGCAGCGTACGACCTACAGGGGCGGCCGGGGAGCTGTTTTTT. Translation gives CASSVRPTGAAGELFF.

The rearrangement uses TRBV28 and TRBJ1-1; 8 nucleotides align to TRBD1. The CDR3 runs to 15 residues. J gave up 8 bases and V 2 bases, and 10 bases lay outside the gene matches. Looked up from germline, CDR1 is MDHEN and CDR2 is SYDVKM. CDR3 sequence reads: CASSLGSQGAREAFF. The DNA of the CDR3 is TGTGCCAGCAGTTTAGGATCGCAGGGGGCGCGGGAAGCTTTCTTT.

Comments on this clone: This specimen includes other DNA sequences encoding the same CDR3. This chain joins TRBV5-8 and TRBJ1-2; TRBD1 is a possible D gene (6 bases). From germline, CDR1 is SGHTS and CDR2 YDEGEE. This CDR3 contains 13 residues. The V gene lost 1 base and the J gene lost 2 bases, with 6 bases spanning the gap. The CDR3, as DNA: TGTGCCAGCAGCTTGCAGGGGAACTATGGCTACACCTTC. It yields the protein CASSLQGNYGYTF.

The rearrangement links TRBV5-4 to TRBJ2-6; TRBD1 is a possible D gene (5 bases). The CDR3 loop spans 14 amino acids. The germline gives CDR1 SGHNT, CDR2 YYREEE (reference sequence). V lost 7 bases to trimming and J lost 4 bases, with 12 bases between them. The CDR3 region is CASSARGGANVLTF. The DNA of the CDR3 is TGTGCCAGCTCGGCAAGGGGAGGGGCCAACGTCCTGACTTTC. Supplemented by reference TRBV5-4 and TRBJ2-6, the full variable domain reads ETGVTQSPTHLIKTRGQQVTLRCSSQSGHNTVSWYQQALGQGPQFIFQYYREEENGRGNFPPRFSGLQFPNYSSELNVNALELDDSALYLCASSARGGANVLTFGAGSRLTVL.

J is TRBJ1-5 and V is TRBV18, with a tentative D call TRBD1 (5 bases). This CDR3 contains 15 residues. Germline V gene data show CDR1 as KGHSH and CDR2 as LQKENI. Trimming removed 2 bases from V and 6 bases from J, with 14 bases in between. The chain's CDR3 is CASSPAGGGGQPQHF. For the CDR3, the DNA is TGTGCCAGCTCACCAGCAGGAGGCGGGGGTCAGCCCCAGCATTTT.

This clone came up once. The rearrangement uses TRBV13 and TRBJ1-2, with unresolved D. V lost 1 base and J lost 5, with 8 bases in between. The CDR3 is made up of 13 amino acids. Germline V gene data show CDR1 as PRHDT and CDR2 as FYEKMQ (reference sequence). As DNA, the CDR3 is TGTGCCAGCAGCTTAGTTGCCCTGTATGGCTACACCTTC. This encodes CASSLVALYGYTF.

The chain links TRBV5-4 to TRBJ1-1; tentative D call: TRBD1 (6 bases). The CDR3 sequence is 13 residues long. V lost 3 bases, J lost 5 bases, and 11 bases lay in between. The V gene's germline CDR1 is SGHNT and CDR2 YYREEE (reference sequence). The CDR3 DNA reads TGTGCCAGCAGCTCCACAGGGCGGACTGAAGCTTTCTTT. It is translated as CASSSTGRTEAFF.

The V call is TRBV15, the J call TRBJ2-6; D gene ambiguous. Germline V CDR1 and CDR2: LNHNV, YYDKDF (reference sequence). The CDR3 sequence is 15 residues long. Trimming left V 2 bases short and J 1 base short, with 6 bases between. CDR3 amino acids: CATSRSVSGANVLTF. DNA of the CDR3: TGTGCCACCAGCAGATCGGTTTCTGGGGCCAACGTCCTGACTTTC. The full variable domain, with the rest looked up from reference TRBV15 and TRBJ2-6, is DAMVIQNPRYQVTQFGKPVTLSCSQTLNHNVMYWYQQKSSQAPKLLFHYYDKDFNNEADTPDNFQSRRPNTSFCFLDIRSPGLGDTAMYLCATSRSVSGANVLTFGAGSRLTVL.

This sequence joins TRBV6-4 and TRBJ1-1, with 9 bases lining up with TRBD1. Germline loops: CDR1 MRHNA, CDR2 SNTAGT. The CDR3 contains 12 residues. The V segment lost 2 bases and the J segment 8 bases; nucleotides outside the gene matches: 0. The CDR3 region has the DNA TGTGCCAGCAGTGACGACAGGGGGGAAGCTTTCTTT. This sequence encodes CASSDDRGEAFF.

The chain carries TRBV11-2 and TRBJ2-7; D may match TRBD1 or TRBD2 (5 bases each). The V gene's germline CDR1 is SGHAT and CDR2 FQNNGV. The CDR3 consists of 13 residues. V was shortened by 6 bases and J by 5 bases, with 14 bases between the two germline ends. CDR3 protein: CASRGPSADEQYF. The CDR3 DNA is TGTGCCAGCAGGGGACCATCAGCCGACGAGCAGTACTTC. The full variable domain, completed using reference TRBV11-2 and TRBJ2-7, is EAGVAQSPRYKIIEKRQSVAFWCNPISGHATLYWYQQILGQGPKLLIQFQNNGVVDDSQLPKDRFSAERLKGVDSTLKIQPAKLEDSAVYLCASRGPSADEQYFGPGTRLTVT.

This chain joins TRBV6-1 and TRBJ2-2; D is unclear. CDR3 size: 12 residues. Per the germline V gene, CDR1 is MNHNS and CDR2 is SASEGT. Trimming left V 6 bases short and J 6 bases short, with 8 bases between. The CDR3 nucleotides read TGTGCCAGCAGAAGTGGCCCCGGGGAGCTGTTTTTT. Encoded protein: CASRSGPGELFF.

This clone was observed a single time. The J gene is TRBJ1-1, the V gene TRBV19; D not resolved. The CDR3 has 13 amino acids. Germline values: CDR1 LNHDA, CDR2 SQIVND (reference sequence). V was pared by 5 bases and J by 2 bases, with 9 bases between. The CDR3 bases are TGTGCCAGTAGTTATTGGGGAAACACTGAAGCTTTCTTT. It yields the protein CASSYWGNTEAFF.

The chain uses TRBV27 and TRBJ2-1, with TRBD2 matching over 8 bases. The trim removed 5 bases at V and 8 bases at J, leaving 8 bases unmatched. CDR1 is MNHEY, CDR2 SMNVEV, per germline (reference sequence). The CDR3 is made up of 14 amino acids. CDR3 residues: CASSTSGGVHEQFF. The CDR3 DNA is TGTGCCAGCAGTACTAGCGGAGGGGTCCATGAGCAGTTCTTC.

The gene calls are TRBV5-4 and TRBJ1-4; no reliable D call. Deletions cut 4 bases from V and 14 bases from J, with 15 bases between. The CDR3 is 12 amino acids. Germline CDR1 is SGHNT and CDR2 is YYREEE (reference sequence). The CDR3 coding sequence is TGTGCCAGCAGCCCAACGACCGGGCAGCTGTTTTTT. Translation: CASSPTTGQLFF.

The chain links TRBV7-9 to TRBJ2-5; perhaps TRBD2 as D (6 bases). Germline V CDR1 and CDR2: SEHNR, FQNEAQ (reference sequence). This CDR3 contains 16 residues. Between the trimmed V and J ends, which lost 2 bases and 1 base, there was a span of 14 bases. CDR3 in amino acids: CASSLLVGGVQETQYF. CDR3 DNA sequence: TGTGCCAGCAGCTTATTGGTCGGAGGGGTCCAAGAGACCCAGTACTTC. The variable domain in full, completed from reference TRBV7-9 and TRBJ2-5, reads DTGVSQNPRHKITKRGQNVTFRCDPISEHNRLYWYRQTLGQGPEFLTYFQNEAQLEKSRLLSDRFSAERPKGSFSTLEIQRTEQGDSAMYLCASSLLVGGVQETQYFGPGTRLLVL.

The chain has TRBV6-1 and TRBJ2-6, with a tentative D call TRBD1 (5 bases). Germline CDR1 and CDR2: MNHNS and SASEGT. The V end lost 6 bases, the J end lost 4 bases, and 13 bases lay between the germline ends. This CDR3 is built from 15 residues. The CDR3 nucleotides read TGTGCCAGCAGGAGCTGGGGCGGCGGGGCCAACGTCCTGACTTTC. It specifies CASRSWGGGANVLTF.

V gene TRBV28 combines with J gene TRBJ2-7, with a weak D call TRBD2 (6 bases). CDR1 is MDHEN and CDR2 is SYDVKM in the germline V gene. The CDR3 spans 18 residues. V lost 1 base, J lost 7 bases, and 26 bases lay in between. The CDR3 DNA follows: TGTGCCAGCAGTTTATTCGCCGACCGGGACTGGATGTCTACGGAGCAGTACTTC. Its protein is CASSLFADRDWMSTEQYF.

The gene calls are TRBV7-9 and TRBJ1-3; D is uncertain. Germline V lookup: CDR1 SEHNR, CDR2 FQNEAQ (reference sequence). Deletions cut 2 bases from V and 0 bases from J, with 8 bases between. CDR3 length: 15 residues. In nucleotides, the CDR3 is TGTGCCAGCAGCTTAATGGAGAGCTCTGGAAACACCATATATTTT. Encoded protein: CASSLMESSGNTIYF.